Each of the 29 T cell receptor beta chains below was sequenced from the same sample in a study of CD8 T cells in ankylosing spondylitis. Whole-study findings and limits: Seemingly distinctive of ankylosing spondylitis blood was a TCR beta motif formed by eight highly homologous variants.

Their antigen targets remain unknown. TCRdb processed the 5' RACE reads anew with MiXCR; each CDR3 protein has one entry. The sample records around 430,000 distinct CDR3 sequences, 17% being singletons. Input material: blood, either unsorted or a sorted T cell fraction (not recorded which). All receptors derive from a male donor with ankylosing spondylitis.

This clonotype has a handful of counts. The CDR3: CASSFGDRLNTEAFF. The CDR3 DNA follows: TGTGCCAGCAGTTTTGGTGACAGATTGAACACTGAAGCTTTCTTT. The chain joins TRBV28 to TRBJ1-1; D might be TRBD1 (5 bases). Germline lookup yields CDR1 MDHEN and CDR2 SYDVKM. The CDR3 length is 15 residues. V was pared by 3 bases and J by 0 bases, with 11 bases between.

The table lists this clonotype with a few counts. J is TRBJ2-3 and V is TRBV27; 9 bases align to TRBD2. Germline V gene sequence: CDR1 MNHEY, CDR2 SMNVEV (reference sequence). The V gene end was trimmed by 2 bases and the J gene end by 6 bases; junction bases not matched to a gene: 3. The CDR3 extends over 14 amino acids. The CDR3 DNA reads TGTGCCAGCAGTTTAGCGGGGGGGCAGGATACGCAGTATTTT. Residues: CASSLAGGQDTQYF.

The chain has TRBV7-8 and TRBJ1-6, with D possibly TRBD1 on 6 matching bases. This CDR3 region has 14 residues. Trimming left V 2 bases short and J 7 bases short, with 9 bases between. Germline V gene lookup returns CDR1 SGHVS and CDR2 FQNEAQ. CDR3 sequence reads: CASSLSRGNSPLHF. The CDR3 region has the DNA TGTGCCAGCAGCTTATCCAGGGGCAATTCACCCCTCCACTTT.

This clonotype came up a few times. CDR3 residues: CSATPGMLGEKLFF. DNA for the CDR3: TGCAGTGCAACCCCCGGGATGTTAGGGGAAAAACTGTTTTTT. The gene calls are TRBV20-1 and TRBJ1-4; D gene unclear. V dropped 6 bases and J dropped 8 bases, with 19 bases sitting between them. This CDR3 comprises 14 residues. The germline CDR1 and CDR2 sequences are DFQATT and SNEGSKA (reference sequence).

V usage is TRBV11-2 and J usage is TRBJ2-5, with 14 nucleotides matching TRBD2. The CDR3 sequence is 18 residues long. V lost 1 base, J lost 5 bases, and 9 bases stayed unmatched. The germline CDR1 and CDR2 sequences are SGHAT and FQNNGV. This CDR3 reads CASSLGGTSGRPRETQYF. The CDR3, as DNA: TGTGCCAGCAGCTTAGGAGGGACTAGCGGGAGACCTCGGGAGACCCAGTACTTC.

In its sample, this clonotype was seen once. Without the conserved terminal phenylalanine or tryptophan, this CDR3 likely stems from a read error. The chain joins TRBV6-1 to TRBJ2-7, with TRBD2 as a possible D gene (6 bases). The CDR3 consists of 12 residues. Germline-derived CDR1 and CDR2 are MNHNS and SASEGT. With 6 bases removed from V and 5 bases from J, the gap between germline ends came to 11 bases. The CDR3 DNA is TGTGCCAGCAGCCAGCGGGCCCACGAGCAGTACCTC. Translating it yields CASSQRAHEQYL.

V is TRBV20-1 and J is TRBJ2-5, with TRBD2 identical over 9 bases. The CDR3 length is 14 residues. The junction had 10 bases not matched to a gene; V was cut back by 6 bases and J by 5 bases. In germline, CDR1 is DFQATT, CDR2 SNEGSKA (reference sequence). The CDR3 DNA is TGCAGTGCGCCGCGCGCGGGAGGGCGCGAGACCCAGTACTTC. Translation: CSAPRAGGRETQYF.

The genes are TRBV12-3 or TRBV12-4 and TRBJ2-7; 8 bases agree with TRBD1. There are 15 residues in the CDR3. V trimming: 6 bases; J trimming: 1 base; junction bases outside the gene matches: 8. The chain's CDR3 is CASRTGQGGSYEQYF. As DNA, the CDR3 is TGTGCCAGCAGGACCGGACAGGGCGGTTCCTACGAGCAGTACTTC.

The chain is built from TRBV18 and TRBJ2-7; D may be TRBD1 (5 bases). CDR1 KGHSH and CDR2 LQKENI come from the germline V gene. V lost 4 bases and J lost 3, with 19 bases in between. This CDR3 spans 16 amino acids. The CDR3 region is CASSRDIGHELYEQYF. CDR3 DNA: TGTGCCAGCTCACGGGATATAGGACATGAACTCTACGAGCAGTACTTC.

The CDR3 loop reads CASSTGTLNTEAFF. The CDR3 DNA sequence: TGTGCCAGCAGTACCGGGACCCTCAACACTGAAGCTTTCTTT. The chain links TRBV28 to TRBJ1-1, with D possibly TRBD1 on 5 matching bases. The germline V and J ends were trimmed by 5 bases and 2 bases, with 12 bases remaining between them. The CDR3 extends over 14 amino acids. Germline lookup yields CDR1 MDHEN and CDR2 SYDVKM.

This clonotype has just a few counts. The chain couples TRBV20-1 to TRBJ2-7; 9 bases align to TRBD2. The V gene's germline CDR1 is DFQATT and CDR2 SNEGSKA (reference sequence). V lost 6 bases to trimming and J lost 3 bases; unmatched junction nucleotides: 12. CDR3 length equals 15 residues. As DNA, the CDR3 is TGCAGTGCGCTAAAACCGGGACTAGCTTTCTACGAGCAGTACTTC. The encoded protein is CSALKPGLAFYEQYF.

CDR3 residues: CSATPGGYTF. The CDR3 nucleotides are TGCAGTGCCACCCCTGGGGGCTACACCTTC. V is TRBV20-1 and J is TRBJ1-2; unclear D gene. CDR1 is DFQATT, CDR2 SNEGSKA, per germline (reference sequence). The CDR3 is made up of 10 amino acids. V was cut by 6 bases and J by 8 bases, with 10 bases left in between.

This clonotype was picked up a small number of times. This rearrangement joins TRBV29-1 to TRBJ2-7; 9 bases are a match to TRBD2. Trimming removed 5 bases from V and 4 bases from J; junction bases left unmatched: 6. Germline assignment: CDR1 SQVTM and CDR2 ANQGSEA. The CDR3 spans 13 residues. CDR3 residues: CSVFDSGRYEQYF. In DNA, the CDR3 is TGCAGCGTTTTTGATAGCGGGAGATACGAGCAGTACTTC.

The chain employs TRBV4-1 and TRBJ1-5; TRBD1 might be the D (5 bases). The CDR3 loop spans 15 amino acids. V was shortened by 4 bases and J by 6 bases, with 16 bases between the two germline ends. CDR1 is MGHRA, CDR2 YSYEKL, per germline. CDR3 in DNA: TGCGCCAGCAGCCTGGGAGAGACAGACATTCAGCCCCAGCATTTT. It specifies CASSLGETDIQPQHF.

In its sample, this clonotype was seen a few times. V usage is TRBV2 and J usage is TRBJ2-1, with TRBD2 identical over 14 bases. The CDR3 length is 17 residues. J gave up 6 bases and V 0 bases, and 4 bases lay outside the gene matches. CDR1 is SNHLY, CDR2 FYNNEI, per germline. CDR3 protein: CASSEARLAGGLNEQFF. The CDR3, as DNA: TGTGCCAGCAGTGAAGCAAGACTAGCGGGGGGGCTCAATGAGCAGTTCTTC.

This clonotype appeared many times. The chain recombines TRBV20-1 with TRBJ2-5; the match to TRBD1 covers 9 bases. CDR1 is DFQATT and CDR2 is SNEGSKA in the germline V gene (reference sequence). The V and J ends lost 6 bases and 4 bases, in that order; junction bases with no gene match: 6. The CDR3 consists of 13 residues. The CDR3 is CSALRQGGETQYF. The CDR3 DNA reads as TGCAGTGCCCTGAGACAGGGGGGAGAGACCCAGTACTTC.

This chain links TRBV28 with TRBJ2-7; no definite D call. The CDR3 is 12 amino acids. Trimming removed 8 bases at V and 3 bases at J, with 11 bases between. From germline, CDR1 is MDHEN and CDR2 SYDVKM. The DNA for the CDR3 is TGTGCCAGCCAGACTCCAGTCTACGAGCAGTACTTC. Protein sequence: CASQTPVYEQYF.

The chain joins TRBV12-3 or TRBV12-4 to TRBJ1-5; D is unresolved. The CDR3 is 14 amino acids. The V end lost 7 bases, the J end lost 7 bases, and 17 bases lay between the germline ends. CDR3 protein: CASTTSLGYQPQHF. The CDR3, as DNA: TGTGCCAGCACAACGTCGTTGGGGTACCAGCCCCAGCATTTT.

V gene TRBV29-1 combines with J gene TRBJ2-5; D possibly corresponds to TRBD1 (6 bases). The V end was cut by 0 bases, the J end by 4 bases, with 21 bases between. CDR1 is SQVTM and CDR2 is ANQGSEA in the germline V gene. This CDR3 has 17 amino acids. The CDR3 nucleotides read TGCAGCGTTGAAGATTTAGCCGTTCAGGGGTTCCGAGAGACCCAGTACTTC. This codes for CSVEDLAVQGFRETQYF.

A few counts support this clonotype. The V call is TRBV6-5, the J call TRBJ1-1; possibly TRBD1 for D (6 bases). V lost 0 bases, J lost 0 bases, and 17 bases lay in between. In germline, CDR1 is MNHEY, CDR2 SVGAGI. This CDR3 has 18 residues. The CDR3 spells CASSYSKATGGLNTEAFF. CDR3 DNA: TGTGCCAGCAGTTACTCGAAGGCGACTGGGGGGCTGAACACTGAAGCTTTCTTT.

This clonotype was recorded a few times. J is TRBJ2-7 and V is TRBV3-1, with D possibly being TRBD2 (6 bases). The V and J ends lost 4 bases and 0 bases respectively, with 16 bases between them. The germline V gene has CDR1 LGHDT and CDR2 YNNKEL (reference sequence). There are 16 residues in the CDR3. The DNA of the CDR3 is TGTGCCAGCAGCCCCCCGGGACTTAGGAGCTCCTACGAGCAGTACTTC. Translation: CASSPPGLRSSYEQYF.

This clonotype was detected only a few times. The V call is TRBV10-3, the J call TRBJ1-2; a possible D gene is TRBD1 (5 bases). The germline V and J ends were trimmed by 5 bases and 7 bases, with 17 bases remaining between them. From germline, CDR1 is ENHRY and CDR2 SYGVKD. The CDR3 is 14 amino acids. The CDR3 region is CAISRGPSQPGYTF. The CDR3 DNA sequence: TGTGCCATCAGTAGGGGACCCTCCCAGCCTGGCTACACCTTC.

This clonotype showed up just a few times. CDR3 sequence reads: CASSPRDRGNTEAFF. The CDR3 coding sequence is TGTGCCAGCAGTCCCCGGGACAGGGGGAACACTGAAGCTTTCTTT. The rearrangement joins TRBV6-1 to TRBJ1-1; the match to TRBD1 covers 10 bases. V trimming: 5 bases; J trimming: 1 base; junction bases outside the gene matches: 4. CDR3 length: 15 amino acids. Germline loops: CDR1 MNHNS, CDR2 SASEGT.

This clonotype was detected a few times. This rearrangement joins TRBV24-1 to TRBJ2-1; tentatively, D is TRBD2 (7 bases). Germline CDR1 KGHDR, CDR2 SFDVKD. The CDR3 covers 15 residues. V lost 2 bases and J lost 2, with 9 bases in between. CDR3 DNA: TGTGCCACCAGTGATTCCGGGGGGCCCTACAATGAGCAGTTCTTC. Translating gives CATSDSGGPYNEQFF.

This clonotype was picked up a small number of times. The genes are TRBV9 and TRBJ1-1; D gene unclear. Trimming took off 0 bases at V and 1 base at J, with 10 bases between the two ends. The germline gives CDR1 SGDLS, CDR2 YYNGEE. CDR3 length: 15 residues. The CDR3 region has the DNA TGTGCCAGCAGCGTAGGTCCCACGGCGAACACTGAAGCTTTCTTT. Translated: CASSVGPTANTEAFF.

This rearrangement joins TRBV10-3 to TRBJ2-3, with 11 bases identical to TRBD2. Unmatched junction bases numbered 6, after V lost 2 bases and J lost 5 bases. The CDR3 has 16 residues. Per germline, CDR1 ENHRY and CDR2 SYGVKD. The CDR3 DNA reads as TGTGCCATCAGTGAGGGGCGGCTAGCGGGAGGAGATACGCAGTATTTT. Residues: CAISEGRLAGGDTQYF.

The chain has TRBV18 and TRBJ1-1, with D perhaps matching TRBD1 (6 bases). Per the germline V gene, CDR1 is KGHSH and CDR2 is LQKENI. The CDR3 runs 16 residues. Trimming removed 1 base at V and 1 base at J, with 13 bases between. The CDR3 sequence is CASSPQKGHRNTEAFF. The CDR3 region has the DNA TGTGCCAGCTCACCACAGAAGGGACACCGGAACACTGAAGCTTTCTTT.

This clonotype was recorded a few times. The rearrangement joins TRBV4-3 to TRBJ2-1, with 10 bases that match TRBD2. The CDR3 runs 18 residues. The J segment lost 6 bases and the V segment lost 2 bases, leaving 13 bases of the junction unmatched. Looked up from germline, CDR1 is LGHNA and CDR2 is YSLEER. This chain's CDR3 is CASSQHWAGASGGNEQFF. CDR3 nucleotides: TGCGCCAGCAGCCAACATTGGGCGGGCGCTAGCGGGGGCAATGAGCAGTTCTTC.

CDR3 nucleotide sequence: TGTGCCAGCAGCCTCCTGACGGATTCACCCCTCCACTTT. Translated, it gives CASSLLTDSPLHF. The chain joins TRBV7-3 to TRBJ1-6; no clear D gene. The V end lost 5 bases, the J end lost 8 bases, and 10 bases lay between the germline ends. This CDR3 region has 13 residues. Germline assignment: CDR1 SGHTA and CDR2 FQGTGA. Drawing the rest from reference TRBV7-3 and TRBJ1-6, the complete variable domain is GAGVSQTPSNKVTEKGKYVELRCDPISGHTALYWYRQSLGQGPEFLIYFQGTGAADDSGLPNDRFFAVRPEGSVSTLKIQRTERGDSAVYLCASSLLTDSPLHFGNGTRLTVT.